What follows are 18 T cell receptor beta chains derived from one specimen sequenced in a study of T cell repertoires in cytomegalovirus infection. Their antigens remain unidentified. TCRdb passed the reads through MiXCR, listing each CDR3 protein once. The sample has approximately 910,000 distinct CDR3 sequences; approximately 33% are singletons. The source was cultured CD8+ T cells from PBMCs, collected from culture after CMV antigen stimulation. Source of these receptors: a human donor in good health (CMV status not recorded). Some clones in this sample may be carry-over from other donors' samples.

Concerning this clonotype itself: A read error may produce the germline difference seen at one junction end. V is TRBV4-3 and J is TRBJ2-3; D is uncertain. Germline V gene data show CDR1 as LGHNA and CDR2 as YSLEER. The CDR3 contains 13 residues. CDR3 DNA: TGCGTCAGCAGCCAAGATGAAGGAGATACGCAGTATTTT. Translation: CVSSQDEGDTQYF.

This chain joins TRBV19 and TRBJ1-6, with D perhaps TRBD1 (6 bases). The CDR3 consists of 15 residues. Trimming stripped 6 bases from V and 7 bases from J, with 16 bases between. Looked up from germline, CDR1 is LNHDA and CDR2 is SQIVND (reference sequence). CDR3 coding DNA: TGTGCCAGTAGAGAAACGGACAGAACCAATTCACCCCTCCACTTT. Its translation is CASRETDRTNSPLHF. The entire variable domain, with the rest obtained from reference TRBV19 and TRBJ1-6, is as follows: DGGITQSPKYLFRKEGQNVTLSCEQNLNHDAMYWYRQDPGQGLRLIYYSQIVNDFQKGDIAEGYSVSREKKESFPLTVTSAQKNPTAFYLCASRETDRTNSPLHFGNGTRLTVT.

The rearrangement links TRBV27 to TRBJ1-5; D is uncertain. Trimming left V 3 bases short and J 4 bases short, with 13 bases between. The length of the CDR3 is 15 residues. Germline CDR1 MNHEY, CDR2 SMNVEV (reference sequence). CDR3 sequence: CASSLTWVGNQPQHF. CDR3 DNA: TGTGCCAGCAGTTTGACCTGGGTCGGGAATCAGCCCCAGCATTTT.

Here the CDR3 DNA reads TGTGCCAGCAGCCCCGCCGAAGGGACAGGGTATGGCTACACCTTC. This translates into CASSPAEGTGYGYTF. This chain connects TRBV12-3 or TRBV12-4 to TRBJ1-2, with 9 bases that match TRBD1. The CDR3 spans 15 residues. The junction had 10 bases not matched to a gene; V was cut back by 6 bases and J by 5 bases.

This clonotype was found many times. CDR3 region: CASSFTRNEQFF. The CDR3 bases are TGCGCCAGCAGCTTTACTAGGAATGAGCAGTTCTTC. The chain employs TRBV5-1 and TRBJ2-1, with TRBD2 as a possible D gene (5 bases). V lost 2 bases, J lost 7 bases, and 7 bases lay in between. This CDR3 comprises 12 residues. Germline assignment: CDR1 SGHRS and CDR2 YFSETQ.

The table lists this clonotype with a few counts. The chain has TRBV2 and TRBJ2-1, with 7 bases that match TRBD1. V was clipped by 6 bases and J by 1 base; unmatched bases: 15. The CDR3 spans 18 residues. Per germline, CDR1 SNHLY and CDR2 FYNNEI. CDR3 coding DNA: TGTGCCAGCAGGCTACTCGATCTCCAGGACAGGTCCTACAATGAGCAGTTCTTC. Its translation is CASRLLDLQDRSYNEQFF.

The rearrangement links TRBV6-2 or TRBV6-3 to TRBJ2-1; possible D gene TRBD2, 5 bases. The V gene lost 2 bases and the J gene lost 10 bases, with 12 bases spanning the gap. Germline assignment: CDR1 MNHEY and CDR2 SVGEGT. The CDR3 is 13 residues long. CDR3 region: CASSYAVAWEQFF. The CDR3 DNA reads TGTGCCAGCAGTTACGCGGTAGCGTGGGAGCAGTTCTTC.

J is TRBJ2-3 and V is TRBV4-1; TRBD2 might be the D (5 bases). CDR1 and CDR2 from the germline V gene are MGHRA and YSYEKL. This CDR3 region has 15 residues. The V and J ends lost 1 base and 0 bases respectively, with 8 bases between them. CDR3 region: CASSQVSGSTDTQYF. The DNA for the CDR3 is TGCGCCAGCAGCCAAGTAAGCGGTAGCACAGATACGCAGTATTTT.

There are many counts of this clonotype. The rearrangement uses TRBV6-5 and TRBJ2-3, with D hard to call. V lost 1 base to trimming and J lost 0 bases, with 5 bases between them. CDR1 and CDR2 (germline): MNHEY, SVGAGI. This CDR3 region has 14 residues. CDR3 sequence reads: CASSYLHSTDTQYF. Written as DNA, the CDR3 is TGTGCCAGCAGTTACTTGCATAGCACAGATACGCAGTATTTT.

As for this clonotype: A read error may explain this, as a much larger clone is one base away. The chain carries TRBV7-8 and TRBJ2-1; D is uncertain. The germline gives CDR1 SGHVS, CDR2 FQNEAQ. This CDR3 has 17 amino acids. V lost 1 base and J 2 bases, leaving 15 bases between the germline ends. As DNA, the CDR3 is TGTGCCAGCAGCTTAGTAGGTCCTATAATACCCTACAATGAGCAGTTCTTC. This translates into CASSLVGPIIPYNEQFF. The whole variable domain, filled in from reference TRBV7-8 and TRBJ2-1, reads GAGVSQSPRYKVAKRGQDVALRCDPISGHVSLFWYQQALGQGPEFLTYFQNEAQLDKSGLPSDRFFAERPEGSVSTLKIQRTQQEDSAVYLCASSLVGPIIPYNEQFFGPGTRLTVL.

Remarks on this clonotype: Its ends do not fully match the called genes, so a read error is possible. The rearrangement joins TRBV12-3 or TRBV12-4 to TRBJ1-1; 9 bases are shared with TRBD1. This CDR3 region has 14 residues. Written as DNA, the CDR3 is TGTACCAGCAGCCTGGGACAGGGAAACACTGAAGCTTTCTTT. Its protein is CTSSLGQGNTEAFF.

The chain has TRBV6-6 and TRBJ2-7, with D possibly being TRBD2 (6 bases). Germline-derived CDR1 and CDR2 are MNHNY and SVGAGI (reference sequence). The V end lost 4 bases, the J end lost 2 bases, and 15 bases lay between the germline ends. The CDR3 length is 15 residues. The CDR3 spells CASSSRDFPTYEQYF. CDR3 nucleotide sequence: TGTGCCAGCAGTTCACGGGACTTTCCGACCTACGAGCAGTACTTC.

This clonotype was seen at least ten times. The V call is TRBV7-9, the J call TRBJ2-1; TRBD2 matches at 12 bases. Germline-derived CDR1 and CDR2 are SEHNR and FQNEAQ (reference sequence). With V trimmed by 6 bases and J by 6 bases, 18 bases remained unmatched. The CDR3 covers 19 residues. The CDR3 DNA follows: TGTGCCAGCAGACTAAACCCGGGGGCTAGCGGGGGGGCCGTCAATGAGCAGTTCTTC. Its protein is CASRLNPGASGGAVNEQFF.

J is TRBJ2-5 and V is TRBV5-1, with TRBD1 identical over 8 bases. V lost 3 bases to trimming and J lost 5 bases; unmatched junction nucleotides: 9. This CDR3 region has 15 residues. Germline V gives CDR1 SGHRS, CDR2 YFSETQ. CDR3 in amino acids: CASSWTGSLLETQYF. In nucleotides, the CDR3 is TGCGCCAGCAGCTGGACAGGGTCACTTCTGGAGACCCAGTACTTC.

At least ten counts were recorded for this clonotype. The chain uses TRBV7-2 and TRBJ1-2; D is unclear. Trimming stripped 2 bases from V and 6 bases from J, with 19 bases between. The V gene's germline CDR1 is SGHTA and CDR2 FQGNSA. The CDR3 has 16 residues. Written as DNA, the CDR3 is TGTGCCAGCAGCTTATCGGTAGGGATGGAAGGGCATGGCTACACCTTC. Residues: CASSLSVGMEGHGYTF.

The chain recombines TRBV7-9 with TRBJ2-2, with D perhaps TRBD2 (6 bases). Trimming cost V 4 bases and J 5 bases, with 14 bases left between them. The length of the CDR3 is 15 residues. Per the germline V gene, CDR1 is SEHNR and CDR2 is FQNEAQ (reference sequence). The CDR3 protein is CASSSAAGGTGELFF. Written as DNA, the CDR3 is TGTGCCAGCAGCTCAGCAGCGGGTGGGACCGGGGAGCTGTTTTTT.

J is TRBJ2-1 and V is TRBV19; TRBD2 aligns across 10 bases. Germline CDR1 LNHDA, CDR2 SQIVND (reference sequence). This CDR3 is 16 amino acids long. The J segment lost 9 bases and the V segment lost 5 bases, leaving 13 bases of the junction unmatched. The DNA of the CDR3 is TGTGCCAGTAGTTTTGCAGCGGGGGGGCCTAGTAGTGAGCAGTTCTTC. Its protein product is CASSFAAGGPSSEQFF. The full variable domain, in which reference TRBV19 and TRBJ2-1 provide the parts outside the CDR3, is DGGITQSPKYLFRKEGQNVTLSCEQNLNHDAMYWYRQDPGQGLRLIYYSQIVNDFQKGDIAEGYSVSREKKESFPLTVTSAQKNPTAFYLCASSFAAGGPSSEQFFGPGTRLTVL.

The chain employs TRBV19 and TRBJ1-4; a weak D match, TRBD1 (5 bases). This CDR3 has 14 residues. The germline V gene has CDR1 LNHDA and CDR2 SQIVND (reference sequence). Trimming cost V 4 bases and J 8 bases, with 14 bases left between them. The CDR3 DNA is TGTGCCAGTAGTACGGCGGGGGAACGGGAAAAACTGTTTTTT. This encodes CASSTAGEREKLFF.